This T cell receptor (beta chain) was recovered during a study of graft-versus-host responses after intestinal transplantation. The table came from immunoSEQ multiplex PCR; TCRdb's copy has only in-frame clones and leaves some out. The sample yields just under 1,500 clones, under 95% seen once. After removal of 0 bases from V and 0 bases from J, the junction contained 8 bases not matched to a gene. The length of the CDR3 is 19 residues. Sequenced material: PBMCs, taken 8 days after intestinal transplant. The V gene is TRBV23-1, the J gene TRBJ2-6, with 7 bases matching TRBD1. TRBV23-1 is flagged as an ORF with uncertain function. This receptor was taken from a human patient who received an intestinal transplant, so some T cells may come from the graft donor. CDR3 nucleotide sequence: TGCGCCAGCAGTCAATCTATTGGACAGGATAGCTCTGGGGCCAACGTCCTGACTTTC. Its protein is CASSQSIGQDSSGANVLTF.